Listed below are T cell receptor beta chains from one sample, sequenced in a study of T cells in localized non-small cell lung cancer. Clones were sequenced by immunoSEQ multiplex PCR, and TCRdb holds only the in-frame ones, with some missing. The sample has hundreds of clones, 20% to 25% seen once. Sequenced material: normal lung tissue next to the tumor, taken before any cancer treatment. All receptors come from a woman aged 40-75 years with stage III lung adenocarcinoma. Each CDR3 is given with its conserved first and last residue. The order of the fields is D gene, J gene, clone size, V gene, CDR3 DNA, CDR3 protein. The D gene is left open where the match is weak. Clone size is not always given. Where it is, it says once, few, many or a class for expanded clones.

.,TRBJ2-1,large,TRBV10-2,TGCGCCAGCAGTGCACGGGACTGGCCTTCGTGGAATGAGCAGTTCTTC,CASSARDWPSWNEQFF
TRBD1,TRBJ1-1,large,TRBV6-8,TGTGCCAGCAGTCAACAGGGGGCCACTGAAGCTTTCTTT,CASSQQGATEAFF
TRBD1,TRBJ2-7,once,TRBV19,TGTGCCAGTAGTATCTCGGACAGGGCCGCCTACGAGCAGTACTTC,CASSISDRAAYEQYF
.,TRBJ2-3,once,TRBV30,TGTGCCTGGAGTGTACACGGCACAGATACGCAGTATTTT,CAWSVHGTDTQYF
.,TRBJ2-2,medium-sized,TRBV9,TGTGCCAGCAGCGCCTACAGGGCCGCCGGGGAGCTGTTTTTT,CASSAYRAAGELFF
.,TRBJ2-3,medium-sized,TRBV4-1,TGCGCCAGCAGCCAAGATCTGGGGCAGGGGACAGATACGCAGTATTTT,CASSQDLGQGTDTQYF
TRBD1,TRBJ1-2,few,TRBV19,TGTGCCAGTAGTATTTACGGACAGGGAGGAGGCGGCTACACCTTC,CASSIYGQGGGGYTF
.,TRBJ2-7,.,TRBV27,TGTGCCAGCAGTTTAATGGGTCAGTACGAGCAGTACTTC,CASSLMGQYEQYF
TRBD1,TRBJ1-1,.,TRBV29-1,TGCAGCGTTGGGCAACAGGGGGGCACTGAAGCTTTCTTT,CSVGQQGGTEAFF
TRBD2,TRBJ2-7,few,TRBV11-3,TGTGCCAGCAGCGACTCCGGGACTACCGGGGAGCAGTACTTC,CASSDSGTTGEQYF
.,TRBJ1-1,medium-sized,TRBV6-7,TGTGCCAGCAGTTTCCCCCCTGAAGCTTTCTTT,CASSFPPEAFF
.,TRBJ2-6,.,TRBV7-5,TGTGCCAGCAGCTTCGAGGGGACTGGGGCCAACGTCCTGACTTTC,CASSFEGTGANVLTF
.,TRBJ2-1,.,TRBV5-1,TGCGCCAGCAGCTTGGCCCCGACAGGGGTTGAGGTGGGAGGGCCACCCAATGAGCAGTTCTTC,CASSLAPTGVEVGGPPNEQFF
.,TRBJ1-2,.,TRBV29-1,TGCAGCGTTGCTCCCGCAGGGGCGGGCTATGGCTACACCTTC,CSVAPAGAGYGYTF
.,TRBJ2-1,.,TRBV9,TGTGCCAGCAGCCCTTCCCTAGCCGTTTCCTACAATGAGCAGTTCTTC,CASSPSLAVSYNEQFF
.,TRBJ1-6,few,TRBV6-8,TGTGCCAGCACCCCCGCCCAGGGCGGCTATAATTCACCCCTCCACTTT,CASTPAQGGYNSPLHF
.,TRBJ2-1,.,TRBV11-3,TGTGCCAGCAGCCTCGGGACCGGGGCTTACAATGAGCAGTTCTTC,CASSLGTGAYNEQFF
.,TRBJ2-7,large,TRBV9,TGTGCCAGCAGCGTAGAGGCAGGGAGCTCCTACGAGCAGTACTTC,CASSVEAGSSYEQYF
.,TRBJ2-7,.,TRBV5-1,TGCGCCAGCAGCTTGGGAAGGGGACTCTCCTACGAGCAGTACTTC,CASSLGRGLSYEQYF
.,TRBJ1-2,.,TRBV10-1,TGCGCCAGCAGTGAGTCAGTGCGGCAGAACTATGGCTACACCTTC,CASSESVRQNYGYTF
TRBD1,TRBJ1-6,.,TRBV10-2,TGCGCCAGCAGCGTCAATACAAGACAGGGTTCACCCCTCCACTTT,CASSVNTRQGSPLHF
.,TRBJ2-5,.,TRBV11-3,TGTGCCAGCAGCAAATACAGGGCCGAAGAGACCCAGTACTTC,CASSKYRAEETQYF
TRBD2,TRBJ2-3,.,TRBV19,TGTGCCAGTACCGGGACTAGCGGGGGGTACACAGATACGCAGTATTTT,CASTGTSGGYTDTQYF
TRBD2,TRBJ2-5,few,TRBV11-3,TGTGCCAGCAGCTTGGGGCCTAGCGGGGGACCTCTCCAAGAGACCCAGTACTTC,CASSLGPSGGPLQETQYF
TRBD2,TRBJ2-5,large,TRBV30,TGTGCCTGGAGACCGGGACTAGCGGGTCGCGAGACCCAGTACTTC,CAWRPGLAGRETQYF
TRBD1,TRBJ2-7,.,TRBV6-8,TGTGCCAGCAGTACAGGGGGGAAGAACTACGAGCAGTACTTC,CASSTGGKNYEQYF
.,TRBJ2-3,.,TRBV2,TGTGCCAGCAGCCCTACGGTTGGGGGCCGGGGCACAGATACGCAGTATTTT,CASSPTVGGRGTDTQYF
.,TRBJ2-7,once,TRBV14,TGTGCCAGCGGCCCTACTAGAAACGAGCAGTACTTC,CASGPTRNEQYF
.,TRBJ1-2,few,TRBV5-1,TGCGCCAGCAGCATCGAGGCACAGGGTCTAGGTGGCTACACCTTC,CASSIEAQGLGGYTF
TRBD2,TRBJ2-1,.,TRBV5-1,TGCGCCAGCAGCAGGGCTAGCGGGAGAGGCGATGAGCAGTTCTTC,CASSRASGRGDEQFF
.,TRBJ2-2,few,TRBV11-3,TGTGCCAGCAGCTTGGTCTTCACAAACACCGGGGAGCTGTTTTTT,CASSLVFTNTGELFF
.,TRBJ2-2,.,TRBV11-3,TGTGCCAGCAGCCGCCGGACATTCGGGAATACGAAGAACACCGGGGAGCTGTTTTTT,CASSRRTFGNTKNTGELFF
.,TRBJ2-2,.,TRBV29-1,TGCAGCGTTGGAGGGGGGGAAACCGGGGAGCTGTTTTTT,CSVGGGETGELFF
.,TRBJ2-1,medium-sized,TRBV11-3,TGTGCCAGCAGCTTTGGCCAGGCGTACAATGAGCAGTTCTTC,CASSFGQAYNEQFF
TRBD1,TRBJ1-3,.,TRBV6-1,TGTGCCAGCAGTGAAGTGGACAGGGACTCTGGAAACACCATATATTTT,CASSEVDRDSGNTIYF
.,TRBJ1-5,.,TRBV6-8,TGTGCCAGCCTTCCGAGCGCCGATAGCAATCAGCCCCAGCATTTT,CASLPSADSNQPQHF